This T cell receptor beta chain was observed in a study of CD8+CD57+ T cells in acquired aplastic anemia. Study details: DNA recovered from sorted CD4+ and CD8+ cells had a mean of around 3.3 ug.

With 0 bases removed from V and 1 base from J, the gap between germline ends came to 7 bases. This CDR3 is built from 14 residues. CDR1 ENHRY and CDR2 SYGVKD come from the germline V gene. CD8+CD57+ cell expansion had been shown by flow cytometry in patients chosen for sequencing. Among the patients, none had received any therapy at the time of blood sampling. TCR beta VDJ combinations and CDR3 sequences were profiled from genomic DNA. TCRdb fed the reads into MiXCR, producing one record per CDR3 protein. The table lists approximately 130,000 distinct CDR3 sequences, 58% of them singletons. The chain recombines TRBV10-3 with TRBJ2-7; D gene uncertain. The clonotype comes from a human donor with aplastic anemia. Sequenced input: sorted CD4+, CD8+, or CD8+CD57+ T cells (not recorded which) from PBMCs. Here the CDR3 reads CAISESSDSYEQYF. CDR3 DNA: TGTGCCATCAGTGAGTCGTCGGATTCCTACGAGCAGTACTTC.